The present TCR beta chain was sequenced within a study of PD-1 blockade in classical Hodgkin lymphoma. Clones were read by immunoSEQ multiplex PCR, and TCRdb kept only the in-frame ones, dropping some. Of nearly 20,000 clones detected, less than 85% appear once; the ten largest clones hold 40%. Trimming at V came to 3 bases and at J to 3 bases, leaving 7 bases not matched to a gene. CDR3 length equals 17 residues. Germline V gives CDR1 SGHNT, CDR2 YENEEA. Time point denoted: cycle 4 day 1 (C4D1), after less than seven weeks of nivolumab. Every patient experienced relapse after autologous stem cell transplantation, and brentuximab vedotin exposure varied.

The V call is TRBV11-3, the J call TRBJ1-3; 11 bases line up with TRBD1. Sample: peripheral blood mononuclear cells (PBMCs), taken before the fourth cycle of nivolumab. The receptor was isolated from a human donor with classical Hodgkin lymphoma. In DNA form, the CDR3 reads TGTGCCAGCAGCTTGTCGGACAGGGGGCTAAGTGGAAACACCATATATTTT. The encoded protein is CASSLSDRGLSGNTIYF.